This T cell receptor beta chain was sequenced during a study of technical replicates of blood from a few donors. After removal of 5 bases from V and 5 bases from J, the junction contained 7 bases not matched to a gene. CDR1 and CDR2 from the germline V gene are LNHDA and SQIVND (reference sequence). This CDR3 has 16 amino acids. Clones were sequenced by immunoSEQ multiplex PCR, and TCRdb holds only the in-frame ones, with some missing. Seen here are under 85,000 clones, 90% to 95% observed once, and the top ten hold 0.26%. Sequenced material: T cells isolated from PBMCs. This chain links TRBV19 with TRBJ2-5; 14 nucleotides line up with TRBD2. The receptor was isolated from a human donor in good health. CDR3 sequence reads: CASSGLAGGSLETQYF. The DNA of the CDR3 is TGTGCCAGTAGTGGACTAGCGGGGGGATCGTTGGAGACCCAGTACTTC.